The present T cell receptor (beta chain) was sequenced within a study of blood T cell repertoires in COVID-19. The sample holds one count of this clone. As handled by the study authors: Counts of nucleated cells, estimated from reference gene primer amplification, were obtained. Sequencing was performed with immunoSEQ multiplex PCR; in TCRdb, only in-frame clones are kept and a portion is missing. The DNA gave D and trimming, while V, J and clone size come from that table. Found here are around 200,000 clones, about 85% of them singletons; the top ten hold almost 5%. The CDR3 consists of 13 residues. Per germline, CDR1 SGHDN and CDR2 FVKESK. V was cut by 1 base and J by 6 bases, with 7 bases left in between.

The chain couples TRBV14 to TRBJ2-1, with D possibly being TRBD2 (6 bases). Specimen: peripheral blood. This sequence originates from an elderly woman with acute or convalescent COVID-19. This CDR3 is CASSQGTINEQFF. DNA for the CDR3: TGTGCCAGCAGCCAAGGGACTATCAATGAGCAGTTCTTC.